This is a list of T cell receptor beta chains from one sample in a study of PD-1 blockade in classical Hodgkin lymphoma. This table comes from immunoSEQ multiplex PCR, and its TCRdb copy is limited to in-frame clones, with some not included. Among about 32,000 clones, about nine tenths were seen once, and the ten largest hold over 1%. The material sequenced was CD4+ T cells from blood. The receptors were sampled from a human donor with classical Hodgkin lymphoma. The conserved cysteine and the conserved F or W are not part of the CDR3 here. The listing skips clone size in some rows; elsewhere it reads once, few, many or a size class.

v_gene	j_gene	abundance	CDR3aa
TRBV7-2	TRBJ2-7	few	ASRFRDRSSYEQY
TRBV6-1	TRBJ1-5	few	ASSVRQGVTNQPQH
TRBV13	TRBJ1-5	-	ASSFGTGDNQPQH
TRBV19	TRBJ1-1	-	ASTPSRGLLGYTEAF
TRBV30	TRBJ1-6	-	AWSVNGPTNSPLH
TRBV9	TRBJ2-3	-	ASSVVSTTDTQY
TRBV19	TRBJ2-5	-	ASSIGSGETQY
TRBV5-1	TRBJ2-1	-	ASSLAGSRYNEQF
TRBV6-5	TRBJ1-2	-	ASSLSRGYGYT
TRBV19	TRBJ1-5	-	ASSMVQEYQPQH
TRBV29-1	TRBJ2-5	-	SVEMDTSQETQY
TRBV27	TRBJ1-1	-	ASSLRGAFDTEAF
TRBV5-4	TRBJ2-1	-	ASTNKLVNDNEQF
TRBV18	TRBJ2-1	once	ASSPKLAGYNEQF
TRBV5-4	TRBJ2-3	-	ASSQYGDTQY
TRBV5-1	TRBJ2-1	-	ASSLGGQGANEQF
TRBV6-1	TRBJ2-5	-	ASSSGIRLGETQY
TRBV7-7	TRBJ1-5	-	ASSADRNQPQH
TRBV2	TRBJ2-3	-	ASTVLAGVGDTQY
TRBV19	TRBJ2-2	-	ASNLNRNTGELF
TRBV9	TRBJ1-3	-	ASSVEQGATGNTIY
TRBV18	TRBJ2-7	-	ASSPPGDRAYEQY
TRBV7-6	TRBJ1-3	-	ASSLDGGFSGNTIY